A selection of T cell receptor beta chains follows, all from one sample in a study of shared T cell receptors in the human thymus. This table comes from immunoSEQ multiplex PCR, and its TCRdb copy is limited to in-frame clones, with some not included. This table holds some 700,000 clones, 80% to 90% found once. These data also featured in a second study, about human thymus T cells.

The source material was thymocytes. These receptors were collected from a girl younger than two with a congenital heart defect. CDR3s include the opening cysteine and the closing phenylalanine or tryptophan. The order of the fields is J gene, V gene, clone size, D gene, CDR3 DNA, CDR3 protein. The D gene is left open where the match is weak. Some rows mark clone size as missing; the rest say once, few, many or name a class of expanded clone.

>TRBJ1-1|TRBV7-2|NA|TRBD1
TGTGCCAGCAGCACCATGACACAGGGGGGTCGGAGTGAGAACACTGAAGCTTTCTTT
CASSTMTQGGRSENTEAFF
>TRBJ2-1|TRBV14|NA|TRBD1
TGTGCCAGCAGCCGGAAGAACCGGACAGGGACCAGAAATGAGCAGTTCTTC
CASSRKNRTGTRNEQFF
>TRBJ1-2|TRBV6-6|NA|TRBD1
TGTGCCAGCAGGGGGACAGGGGGCGCGGAGGCTGGCTACACCTTC
CASRGTGGAEAGYTF
>TRBJ2-1|TRBV7-8|NA|TRBD2
TGTGCCAGCAGCTTTACACCGGGGGGGCGCCAATTGGAGCAGTTCTTC
CASSFTPGGRQLEQFF
>TRBJ1-6|TRBV2|NA|NA
TGTGCCAGCACGGGAGGCAGGGGCGTTTCACCCCTCCACTTT
CASTGGRGVSPLHF
>TRBJ2-3|TRBV11-1|NA|TRBD2
TGTGCCAGCAGCTTCCAAGCGGGGGGCACAGATACGCAGTATTTT
CASSFQAGGTDTQYF
>TRBJ1-1|TRBV5-1|NA|NA
TGCGCCAGCAGCTTGGCGGGGGGCGCCCCGGACACTGAAGCTTTCTTT
CASSLAGGAPDTEAFF
>TRBJ1-2|TRBV5-1|NA|NA
TGCGCCAGCAGCTTGGCCCCGGCGGGGGGGGGACATGGCTACACCTTC
CASSLAPAGGGHGYTF
>TRBJ2-5|TRBV30|NA|TRBD2
TGTGCCTGGAGTGCGGAGGGACTAGCGGGGGAGACCCAGTACTTC
CAWSAEGLAGETQYF
>TRBJ1-1|TRBV7-8|NA|TRBD1
TGTGCCAGCCACAGCCAGGGGGGCGCTTTCTTT
CASHSQGGAFF
>TRBJ1-5|TRBV28|few|TRBD1
TGTGCCAGCAGTTTTAGGGCAGGGGGACGCAATCAGCCCCAGCATTTT
CASSFRAGGRNQPQHF